This is a list of T cell receptor beta chains from one sample in a study of control samples from healthy donors and cancer patients. TCRdb's table, derived via immunoSEQ multiplex PCR, lists solely in-frame clones and lacks some. There are about 12,000 clones in the sample; roughly 95% occur only once, and approximately 30% lies in the top ten. Material for sequencing was PBMCs. Every receptor here comes from a man in his sixties or seventies with head and neck cancer. Each CDR3 is given with its conserved first and last residue. D genes are given only for firm matches. Size tells how often a clone was seen (once, few, many) or the class of an expanded clone, and some rows leave it out.

TGCGCCAGCAGACTAGCGGGGGACACAGATACGCAGTATTTT	CASRLAGDTDTQYF	TRBJ2-3	TRBD2	TRBV5-1	-
TGTGCCAGCAGCTCGACAAACAGGGGTAAAGAGACCCAGTACTTC	CASSSTNRGKETQYF	TRBJ2-5	TRBD1	TRBV7-8	-
TGCGCCAGCAGCTGGACAGGTTCCCGTGGCACAGATACGCAGTATTTT	CASSWTGSRGTDTQYF	TRBJ2-3	TRBD1	TRBV5-1	-
TGTGCCAGCAGAGACACCTACGAGCAGTACTTC	CASRDTYEQYF	TRBJ2-7	-	TRBV6-5	-
TGTGCCAGCAGCCAAGAGATGGGGGGGGCCAACGAGCAGTACTTC	CASSQEMGGANEQYF	TRBJ2-7	-	TRBV4-2	-
TGTGCCAGCAGCGAGACGGGACAACCCTACAATGAGCAGTTCTTC	CASSETGQPYNEQFF	TRBJ2-1	-	TRBV3-1/TRBV3-2	-
TGCGCCAGCATTAATCGGTCCGGGGAGCTGTTTTTT	CASINRSGELFF	TRBJ2-2	-	TRBV10-1	-
TGTGCCAGCCGCTTGGGGCTAGCGGGGGGGATTGGGGAGAATGAGCAGTTCTTC	CASRLGLAGGIGENEQFF	TRBJ2-1	TRBD2	TRBV11-2	-
TGCGCCAGCAGCTTGATGGGGGTAGCAGCCGGGGAGCTGTTTTTT	CASSLMGVAAGELFF	TRBJ2-2	-	TRBV5-1	-
TGTGCCAGCAGCCCGAGGGAGCCGAGCACAGATACGCAGTATTTT	CASSPREPSTDTQYF	TRBJ2-3	-	TRBV28	-
TGTGCCAGCAGTCCTAGCGGGGTGGCTTCAGATACGCAGTATTTT	CASSPSGVASDTQYF	TRBJ2-3	TRBD2	TRBV7-3	-
TGTGCCAGCAGCTTAATATCAGGGGGCGATTCCTACGAGCAGTACTTC	CASSLISGGDSYEQYF	TRBJ2-7	TRBD1	TRBV7-9	-
TGTGCCAGCAGCATGACAGGAGGTACCTACGAGCAGTACTTC	CASSMTGGTYEQYF	TRBJ2-7	-	TRBV5-6	-
TGTGCCAGCAGCTTAGAGGGGGGTTCTAACTATGGCTACACCTTC	CASSLEGGSNYGYTF	TRBJ1-2	-	TRBV11-2	once
TGCGCCAGCAGTCAATGCGCAATACCCCACTACGAGCAGTACTTC	CASSQCAIPHYEQYF	TRBJ2-7	-	TRBV23-1	once
TGTGCCAGCAGTTTAGGCGTAGCGGGGGCCCTCACAGATACGCAGTATTTT	CASSLGVAGALTDTQYF	TRBJ2-3	TRBD2	TRBV27	once
TGTGCCAGCAGCTTAGGGCTAGCGGGGACCCAAGAGACCCAGTACTTC	CASSLGLAGTQETQYF	TRBJ2-5	TRBD2	TRBV7-6	-
TGTGCCAGCAGTTCGCACTCTGGGGCCAACGTCCTGACTTTC	CASSSHSGANVLTF	TRBJ2-6	-	TRBV6-6	-
TGTGCCAGCTCACCACCGGGGGGCCGTAGCACAGATACGCAGTATTTT	CASSPPGGRSTDTQYF	TRBJ2-3	-	TRBV18	-
TGCGCCAGCACTCGTGGGGCGACAGGGGAAGCTTTCTTT	CASTRGATGEAFF	TRBJ1-1	TRBD1	TRBV4-1	-
TGCGCCAGCAGCTTGGCCGGGTGGGGACAGAACACTGAAGCTTTCTTT	CASSLAGWGQNTEAFF	TRBJ1-1	-	TRBV5-1	-
TGTGCCAGCAGCCATGGGCAGGGCTCCTACGAGCAGTACTTC	CASSHGQGSYEQYF	TRBJ2-7	-	TRBV3-1/TRBV3-2	once
TGTGCCAGCAGGAGGCAGGGGGCGAGTGAGCAGTTCTTC	CASRRQGASEQFF	TRBJ2-1	TRBD1	TRBV25-1	-
TGCGCCAGCAGCCTGGGGCCGGTAGGGGCCCATTACCCAGATACGCAGTATTTT	CASSLGPVGAHYPDTQYF	TRBJ2-3	-	TRBV5-1	-
TGCGCCAGCAGTCCGGAGGGGCAGGACAACCAACCCACCTACGAGCAGTACTTC	CASSPEGQDNQPTYEQYF	TRBJ2-7	-	TRBV5-1	-
TGTGCCAGCAGTGACAGGGGTGGGACCGGGGAGCTGTTTTTT	CASSDRGGTGELFF	TRBJ2-2	-	TRBV2	-
TGTGCCAGCACCCCGGGACAGAACACTGAAGCTTTCTTT	CASTPGQNTEAFF	TRBJ1-1	-	TRBV7-6	-
TGTGCCAGCAGTTTATCGCAATACCCGGGGTTATCTGGAAACACCATATATTTT	CASSLSQYPGLSGNTIYF	TRBJ1-3	-	TRBV27	-
TGTGCCAGCAGCTTCAGTACGGACGAGTACAATGAGCAGTTCTTC	CASSFSTDEYNEQFF	TRBJ2-1	-	TRBV11-2	-
TGCGCCAGCAGCTTGGAAGGGGGGGAGACCCAGTACTTC	CASSLEGGETQYF	TRBJ2-5	-	TRBV5-1	once
TGCGCCAGCAGACCCTTGACAGGGGGCGCCGACTATGGCTACACCTTC	CASRPLTGGADYGYTF	TRBJ1-2	TRBD1	TRBV5-1	-
TGTGCCAGCAACTCCGACAGGGGGGGAATCCCTGAAGCTTTCTTT	CASNSDRGGIPEAFF	TRBJ1-1	TRBD1	TRBV27	-
TGTGCCAGCAGCTTGGAAGGGGTAGGGGGAAGGGAGTTCTTC	CASSLEGVGGREFF	TRBJ2-1	-	TRBV5-5	-
TGCGCCAGCAGTGGTCAGGCGGGGACAGATACGCAGTATTTT	CASSGQAGTDTQYF	TRBJ2-3	-	TRBV10-2	-
TGTGCCAGCAGTTACCCCTACATTCAGGGGGTCTATGGCTACACCTTC	CASSYPYIQGVYGYTF	TRBJ1-2	TRBD1	TRBV6-2/TRBV6-3	-
TGTGCCAGCAGCTCCTCTAGCGGCAGCTCCTACAATGAGCAGTTCTTC	CASSSSSGSSYNEQFF	TRBJ2-1	TRBD2	TRBV5-6	-
TGTGCCAGCAGCAACCCCGGGACAAGCACAGATACGCAGTATTTT	CASSNPGTSTDTQYF	TRBJ2-3	-	TRBV3-1/TRBV3-2	-
TGTGCCAGCAGCTTAGAGACAGGGTCGGCAGGTGAGCAGTTCTTC	CASSLETGSAGEQFF	TRBJ2-1	TRBD1	TRBV11-2	-
TGTGCCAGTAGTAGGATACCGAGAGCTAACTATGGCTACACCTTC	CASSRIPRANYGYTF	TRBJ1-2	-	TRBV19	-
TGTGCCAGCAGCCAAGAGGGGACTAGCTACGAGCAGTACTTC	CASSQEGTSYEQYF	TRBJ2-7	TRBD2	TRBV3-1/TRBV3-2	-
TGTGCCTCTTCGCGTGGTAGCAATCAGCCCCAGCATTTT	CASSRGSNQPQHF	TRBJ1-5	-	TRBV24-1	-
TGCGCCAGCAGCTCGCCAGACTCAGGCACCTACGAGCAGTACTTC	CASSSPDSGTYEQYF	TRBJ2-7	-	TRBV5-1	-
TGTGCCAGCAGCTTGGGCGAGAACACTGAAGCTTTCTTT	CASSLGENTEAFF	TRBJ1-1	-	TRBV5-4	-
TGCGCCAGCAGCTGGGGACTAGCGGCCCCCCCTTACGAGCAGTACTTC	CASSWGLAAPPYEQYF	TRBJ2-7	TRBD2	TRBV5-1	-
TGTGCCATCAGTGAGCAACAGGGAGACGAAAAACTGTTTTTT	CAISEQQGDEKLFF	TRBJ1-4	-	TRBV10-3	-
TGTGCCAGCAGCTTAGCGGGCAGGGGAAATCAGCCCCAGCATTTT	CASSLAGRGNQPQHF	TRBJ1-5	-	TRBV7-2	-
TGTGCCAGTAGTATGGACCCACCAAAAGACAATGAGCAGTTCTTC	CASSMDPPKDNEQFF	TRBJ2-1	-	TRBV19	once
TGCAGCGTACTTTGGGGGGGCCGGGAGACCCAGTACTTC	CSVLWGGRETQYF	TRBJ2-5	-	TRBV29-1	-
TGTGCCAGCAGCCCGAGCGGACCCTTCGTTGAGCAGTACTTC	CASSPSGPFVEQYF	TRBJ2-7	-	TRBV27	-
TGTGCCAGCAGTCTAACCGGGACAGGGAGAGAAAAACTGTTTTTT	CASSLTGTGREKLFF	TRBJ1-4	TRBD1	TRBV6-6	-
TGTGCCAGCACCGTACAGGGTTACGAGCAGTACTTC	CASTVQGYEQYF	TRBJ2-7	-	TRBV12-3/TRBV12-4	large
TGTGCCAGCAGCCCTGGACAGGGCGGTAATTCACCCCTCCACTTT	CASSPGQGGNSPLHF	TRBJ1-6	TRBD1	TRBV9	-
TGTGCCAGCAGTGGAGGGTATATGACCCAGTACTTC	CASSGGYMTQYF	TRBJ2-5	-	TRBV28	-